These 21 T cell receptor beta chains share one sample of origin, sequenced in a study of CD8 T cells in ankylosing spondylitis. TCRdb re-called the 5' RACE reads with MiXCR, one entry per CDR3 protein. The sample carries approximately 260,000 distinct CDR3 sequences, approximately 9% recorded once. The sequencing input was blood, either unsorted or a sorted T cell fraction (not recorded which). The receptor set was obtained from a male donor with ankylosing spondylitis or in good health (not recorded which).

V is TRBV6-2 or TRBV6-3 and J is TRBJ2-1; D unresolved. Germline lookup yields CDR1 MNHEY and CDR2 SVGEGT. V was pared by 6 bases and J by 0 bases, with 12 bases between. The length of the CDR3 is 15 residues. The CDR3 nucleotides are TGTGCCAGCAGCTGGACGCTTAGCTCCTACAATGAGCAGTTCTTC. It specifies CASSWTLSSYNEQFF.

This clonotype occurred many times. The CDR3 protein is CSAHRGNTEAFF. The CDR3 DNA reads as TGCAGTGCCCACAGGGGGAACACTGAAGCTTTCTTT. This chain uses TRBV20-1 with TRBJ1-1; 7 bases map to TRBD1. V dropped 6 bases and J dropped 1; count of bases not matched to a gene: 2. This CDR3 region has 12 residues. The germline V gene encodes CDR1 DFQATT and CDR2 SNEGSKA (reference sequence).

Regarding this clonotype: A much bigger clone sits one base away, suggesting this may be a read error. The V call is TRBV6-5, the J call TRBJ1-1; D uncertain. The length of the CDR3 is 15 residues. The V and J ends lost 2 bases and 1 base respectively, with 11 bases between them. Germline CDR1 is MNHEY and CDR2 is SVGAGI. This chain's CDR3 is CASSYRAHPNTEAFF. CDR3 DNA sequence: TGTGCCAGCAGTTACAGGGCCCATCCGAACACTGAAGCTTTCTTT.

The gene calls are TRBV12-3 or TRBV12-4 and TRBJ1-4; TRBD1 matches at 11 bases. The CDR3 is 16 amino acids. The junction had 9 bases not matched to a gene; V was cut back by 5 bases and J by 7 bases. The CDR3 loop reads CASSDRDRGWSEKLFF. The CDR3, as DNA: TGTGCCAGCAGTGACCGGGACAGGGGGTGGAGTGAAAAACTGTTTTTT.

The chain uses TRBV7-9 and TRBJ2-5, with 8 bases that match TRBD1. Per germline, CDR1 SEHNR and CDR2 FQNEAQ (reference sequence). This CDR3 is built from 15 residues. The ends lost 3 bases at V and 2 bases at J; junction bases unmatched: 5. CDR3 DNA sequence: TGTGCCAGCAGCTTCGACAGGGGAGGACAAGAGACCCAGTACTTC. Amino acids: CASSFDRGGQETQYF.

This clonotype was seen many times. This rearrangement joins TRBV10-2 to TRBJ2-1, with D uncertain. Trimming left V 4 bases short and J 1 base short, with 8 bases between. The germline V gene encodes CDR1 WSHSY and CDR2 SAAADI. The CDR3 extends over 14 amino acids. CDR3 DNA sequence: TGCGCCAGCAGTGCCACTACATCCTACAATGAGCAGTTCTTC. Its translation: CASSATTSYNEQFF.

The chain has TRBV11-2 and TRBJ2-1; unclear D gene. Germline values: CDR1 SGHAT, CDR2 FQNNGV. V was cut by 1 base and J by 4 bases, with 11 bases left in between. CDR3 length: 15 amino acids. The CDR3 coding sequence is TGTGCCAGCAGCTTAGTCGGTCAGAGATACAATGAGCAGTTCTTC. Residues: CASSLVGQRYNEQFF.

The table lists this clonotype with many counts. The gene calls are TRBV12-3 or TRBV12-4 and TRBJ1-4; perhaps TRBD1 as D (5 bases). The CDR3 has 13 amino acids. Trimming took off 3 bases at V and 8 bases at J, with 10 bases between the two ends. This chain's CDR3 is CASSFAGWEKLFF. The CDR3 region has the DNA TGTGCCAGCAGTTTTGCAGGGTGGGAAAAACTGTTTTTT.

This clonotype was picked up many times. The chain links TRBV27 to TRBJ2-7, with D unresolved. Trimming cost V 0 bases and J 2 bases, with 5 bases left between them. The germline V gene has CDR1 MNHEY and CDR2 SMNVEV (reference sequence). This CDR3 comprises 13 residues. CDR3 region: CASSLSATYEQYF. The CDR3 nucleotides read TGTGCCAGCAGTTTATCCGCGACCTACGAGCAGTACTTC.

This clonotype was seen ten or more times. The chain uses TRBV29-1 and TRBJ1-2; D not certain. This CDR3 is built from 12 residues. Germline-derived CDR1 and CDR2 are SQVTM and ANQGSEA. V dropped 4 bases and J dropped 3 bases, with 9 bases sitting between them. CDR3 bases: TGCAGCGTTGTCAACATAGACTATGGCTACACCTTC. This translates into CSVVNIDYGYTF.

This clonotype was seen repeatedly, ten times or more. This sequence joins TRBV11-2 and TRBJ2-3, with D possibly matching TRBD2 (5 bases). The CDR3 covers 18 residues. Trimming removed 2 bases from V and 4 bases from J, with 22 bases in between. Germline CDR1 SGHAT, CDR2 FQNNGV. The CDR3 sequence: CASSLSHLAGAVADTQYF. CDR3 DNA sequence: TGTGCCAGCAGCTTATCCCATTTGGCAGGAGCGGTTGCAGATACGCAGTATTTT.

The V call is TRBV12-3 or TRBV12-4, the J call TRBJ2-1, with a possible D match to TRBD2 (5 bases). V shed 5 bases and J shed 0 bases, with 8 bases lying between them. The CDR3 runs 14 residues. The CDR3 reads CASSLSASYNEQFF. DNA for the CDR3: TGTGCCAGCAGTCTTAGCGCCTCCTACAATGAGCAGTTCTTC.

This clonotype appeared many times. The chain carries TRBV4-3 and TRBJ2-7, with D maybe TRBD1 (6 bases). Germline CDR1 is LGHNA and CDR2 is YSLEER. Trimming took off 0 bases at V and 1 base at J, with 13 bases between the two ends. The CDR3 is 16 residues long. For the CDR3, the DNA is TGCGCCAGCAGCCAAGATCGGACAGTGGGGTCCTACGAGCAGTACTTC. This codes for CASSQDRTVGSYEQYF.

This clonotype came up many times. The CDR3 nucleotides are TGCGCCAGCAGCCCGACAGGGGAGAACTACAATGAGCAGTTCTTC. Translating it yields CASSPTGENYNEQFF. The chain recombines TRBV5-1 with TRBJ2-1; 8 nucleotides line up with TRBD1. V was clipped by 4 bases and J by 3 bases; unmatched bases: 6. CDR3 length equals 15 residues. Per the germline V gene, CDR1 is SGHRS and CDR2 is YFSETQ.

In this sample, this clonotype turned up many times. The chain uses TRBV20-1 and TRBJ2-3; D possibly corresponds to TRBD2 (6 bases). The CDR3 totals 16 residues. V lost 5 bases, J lost 2 bases, and 20 bases lay in between. The germline gives CDR1 DFQATT, CDR2 SNEGSKA (reference sequence). In nucleotides, the CDR3 is TGCAGTGCTCGCAGAGGTAGCGGACTAAACACAGATACGCAGTATTTT. It translates to CSARRGSGLNTDTQYF.

There are many counts of this clonotype. The chain employs TRBV20-1 and TRBJ2-1, with no clear D. The CDR3 runs 15 residues. CDR1 is DFQATT and CDR2 is SNEGSKA in the germline V gene (reference sequence). V lost 4 bases to trimming and J lost 0 bases, with 13 bases between them. The CDR3 DNA reads TGCAGTGCTAATGGCGGTAAATCCTCCTACAATGAGCAGTTCTTC. Amino acid sequence: CSANGGKSSYNEQFF.

This clonotype came up many times. V is TRBV19 and J is TRBJ1-2, with unresolved D. The germline V and J ends were trimmed by 6 bases and 6 bases, with 14 bases remaining between them. CDR1 LNHDA and CDR2 SQIVND come from the germline V gene (reference sequence). This CDR3 is built from 13 residues. As DNA, the CDR3 is TGTGCCAGTAGGTGGACCCTGAGGGATGGCTACACCTTC. Translation: CASRWTLRDGYTF.

This clonotype was recorded many times. The chain links TRBV18 to TRBJ2-7, with no clear D. In germline, CDR1 is KGHSH, CDR2 LQKENI. CDR3 size: 12 residues. V dropped 6 bases and J dropped 5 bases, with 11 bases sitting between them. The CDR3 DNA is TGTGCCAGCTCCCAAAGACTCCACGAGCAGTACTTC. Its translation is CASSQRLHEQYF.

The chain recombines TRBV2 with TRBJ2-7, with 11 bases identical to TRBD2. CDR1 SNHLY and CDR2 FYNNEI come from the germline V gene. The CDR3 contains 15 residues. V shed 6 bases, J shed 4 bases, and the junction held 8 bases outside the gene matches. The CDR3 sequence: CASSLTSGRSYEQYF. CDR3 bases: TGTGCCAGCAGCCTTACTAGCGGGAGATCGTACGAGCAGTACTTC.

The rearrangement links TRBV6-5 to TRBJ1-1; D is undetermined. Germline V gene lookup returns CDR1 MNHEY and CDR2 SVGAGI. With 5 bases removed from V and 5 bases from J, the gap between germline ends came to 15 bases. The CDR3 totals 14 residues. DNA for the CDR3: TGTGCCAGCAGTCGCTCGGATGTTAATACTGAAGCTTTCTTT. Translation gives CASSRSDVNTEAFF.

In this sample, this clonotype turned up many times. The V call is TRBV6-1, the J call TRBJ1-2, with TRBD1 matching 9 bases. V shed 8 bases and J 0 bases; nucleotides not matched to a gene: 10. This CDR3 has 16 residues. Germline-derived CDR1 and CDR2 are MNHNS and SASEGT. CDR3 amino acids: CASARTGVFTNYGYTF. The CDR3 DNA follows: TGTGCCAGCGCTAGGACAGGGGTCTTCACTAACTATGGCTACACCTTC.